This entry is about one T cell receptor (beta chain). Its antigen remains unidentified. These data originate in a study of T cell responses to AZD1222 COVID-19 vaccine. Findings and caveats of the study: Donors in the cohort were predominantly white British and more often female, and clonal diversity was possibly underestimated.

The V gene's germline CDR1 is SGHVS and CDR2 FNYEAQ. V was shortened by 2 bases and J by 8 bases, with 16 bases between the two germline ends. The CDR3 length is 16 residues. Clones were sequenced by immunoSEQ multiplex PCR, and TCRdb holds only the in-frame ones, with some missing. The sample holds about 150,000 clones, 90% to 95% seen once. V and J are TRBV7-6 and TRBJ1-6, with a tentative D call TRBD1 (6 bases). The sample consisted of peripheral blood, taken on day 0 of AZD1222 vaccination. This clonotype originated in an adult in good health. In DNA, the CDR3 is TGTGCCAGCAGCTTAACTGTCGGACAGCAGGATTCACCCCTCCACTTT. Translation: CASSLTVGQQDSPLHF.